These 24 T cell receptor beta chains originate from one sample sequenced in a study of vaccination and CD4 T cells after COVID-19. Indicated time point: late sampling 161 to 241 days after vaccination in a few convalescent patients. Treatment here: roughly 10-day PBMC culture with coronavirus spike peptide pools or control peptides (ViraFEST assay). Sequencing of DNA taken from cultured CD4+ T cells relied on the Oncomine TCR Beta short-read assay. MiXCR was run by TCRdb on the PCR reads, yielding one entry per CDR3 protein. Among approximately 20,000 distinct CDR3 sequences listed, about 35% were seen once. Which antigens these TCRs recognize remains unknown. Sequencing was performed on CD4+ T cells from blood, cultured in vitro, taken about 7 months after SARS-CoV-2 vaccination. All receptors derive from a human donor who had recovered from COVID-19.

This clonotype was observed a handful of times. The rearrangement links TRBV6-1 to TRBJ2-3; maybe TRBD1 (5 bases). This CDR3 has 15 residues. Looked up from germline, CDR1 is MNHNS and CDR2 is SASEGT. Deletions cut 6 bases from V and 1 base from J, with 14 bases between. The CDR3 DNA follows: TGTGCCAGCAGGACGACAGCAACCGGCACAGATACGCAGTATTTT. Translating it yields CASRTTATGTDTQYF.

The chain links TRBV28 to TRBJ1-2, with no clear D. V was trimmed by 6 bases and J by 7 bases, leaving 21 bases between them. Germline CDR1 MDHEN, CDR2 SYDVKM. CDR3 length equals 15 residues. This chain's CDR3 is CASRTLRSEISGYTF. The CDR3 DNA reads TGTGCCAGCAGGACTCTTAGGAGCGAGATTAGTGGCTACACCTTC.

This clonotype was detected only once. This chain joins TRBV24-1 and TRBJ2-1; no firm D call. The CDR3 spans 15 residues. Trimming stripped 4 bases from V and 7 bases from J, with 16 bases between. The germline V gene encodes CDR1 KGHDR and CDR2 SFDVKD. For the CDR3, the DNA is TGTGCCACCAGTGAGGCCAGCCCCGTCCGGAATGAGCAGTTCTTC. This codes for CATSEASPVRNEQFF.

This clonotype was detected only a few times. The CDR3 DNA reads TGTGCCAGCAGCTTAGCCTTGGGGGTGCAGTACTTC. This translates into CASSLALGVQYF. This chain links TRBV7-2 with TRBJ2-7; D is tentatively TRBD1 or TRBD2 (5 bases each). Germline assignment: CDR1 SGHTA and CDR2 FQGNSA. This CDR3 region has 12 residues. The V end was cut by 0 bases, the J end by 9 bases, with 9 bases between.

The CDR3 sequence is CSAADPSGIQETQYF. DNA for the CDR3: TGCAGTGCTGCCGATCCTTCGGGAATACAAGAGACCCAGTACTTC. The chain links TRBV20-1 to TRBJ2-5, with a possible D match to TRBD2 (5 bases). The V gene's germline CDR1 is DFQATT and CDR2 SNEGSKA (reference sequence). V was trimmed by 5 bases and J by 2 bases, leaving 18 bases between them. The CDR3 sequence is 15 residues long.

The chain uses TRBV6-1 and TRBJ2-1; D is undetermined. The V gene lost 8 bases and the J gene lost 0 bases, with 14 bases spanning the gap. Germline V lookup: CDR1 MNHNS, CDR2 SASEGT. The length of the CDR3 is 15 residues. The CDR3 reads CASAMTSNSYNEQFF. The CDR3 DNA is TGTGCCAGCGCCATGACTTCGAACTCCTACAATGAGCAGTTCTTC.

This chain links TRBV6-1 with TRBJ2-5, with D perhaps TRBD1 (5 bases). V lost 5 bases and J 3 bases, leaving 10 bases between the germline ends. Germline values: CDR1 MNHNS, CDR2 SASEGT. CDR3 length equals 13 residues. CDR3 in DNA: TGTGCCAGCAGTAGGACACGAGAAGAGACCCAGTACTTC. Translation gives CASSRTREETQYF.

This clonotype has only a few counts. The V gene is TRBV20-1, the J gene TRBJ2-5; D uncertain. V was clipped by 3 bases and J by 1 base, with 9 bases between them. The CDR3 totals 13 residues. CDR1 DFQATT and CDR2 SNEGSKA come from the germline V gene (reference sequence). Here the CDR3 reads CSASGQAQETQYF. The CDR3 DNA follows: TGCAGTGCTAGCGGCCAGGCCCAAGAGACCCAGTACTTC.

In DNA, the CDR3 is TGTGCCAGCAGCTTAGGGCCAGACAGGGGAAGCAATCAGCCCCAGCATTTT. It codes for CASSLGPDRGSNQPQHF. The rearrangement links TRBV7-9 to TRBJ1-5, with 8 positions matching TRBD1. J lost 1 base, V lost 1 base, and 6 bases had no gene match. Germline values: CDR1 SEHNR, CDR2 FQNEAQ (reference sequence). The CDR3 contains 17 residues.

This clonotype is classed as medium-sized. As DNA, the CDR3 is TGTGCCAGCAGCTTAGCGCTCAGGGCGGAGACCCAGTACTTC. As protein: CASSLALRAETQYF. V and J are TRBV7-9 and TRBJ2-5; weak D call: TRBD1 (5 bases). Germline CDR1 and CDR2: SEHNR and FQNEAQ (reference sequence). The CDR3 has 14 amino acids. The V end lost 0 bases, the J end lost 5 bases, and 10 bases lay between the germline ends.

This chain connects TRBV20-1 to TRBJ2-1, with TRBD2 matching over 15 bases. Germline lookup yields CDR1 DFQATT and CDR2 SNEGSKA (reference sequence). V lost 4 bases and J lost 10; bases outside the gene matches: 8. The CDR3 is 15 residues long. CDR3 in amino acids: CSATPGLAGGGEQFF. As DNA, the CDR3 is TGCAGTGCTACCCCGGGACTAGCGGGAGGTGGAGAGCAGTTCTTC.

The genes are TRBV20-1 and TRBJ2-5; possibly TRBD1 for D (9 bases). CDR1 and CDR2 (germline): DFQATT, SNEGSKA (reference sequence). The CDR3 runs to 15 residues. Trimming took off 5 bases at V and 0 bases at J, with 16 bases between the two ends. CDR3 coding DNA: TGCAGTGCTCGGCGGGGGGACAGGGACCAAGAGACCCAGTACTTC. It specifies CSARRGDRDQETQYF.

The V call is TRBV7-2, the J call TRBJ2-7; the D gene is possibly TRBD2 (5 bases). Trimming shortened V by 0 bases and J by 2 bases, and 14 bases separated the two germline ends. CDR3 length: 16 amino acids. CDR1 SGHTA and CDR2 FQGNSA come from the germline V gene. The CDR3 DNA is TGTGCCAGCAGCTTAGCGTCTGGACTGACACCCTACGAGCAGTACTTC. Translation: CASSLASGLTPYEQYF.

The chain links TRBV19 to TRBJ2-7, with D maybe TRBD1 (5 bases). V was shortened by 1 base and J by 3 bases, with 10 bases between the two germline ends. Germline-derived CDR1 and CDR2 are LNHDA and SQIVND (reference sequence). The CDR3 spans 14 residues. CDR3: CASSIGFDSYEQYF. CDR3 sequence (DNA): TGTGCCAGTAGTATAGGTTTCGACAGCTACGAGCAGTACTTC.

The gene calls are TRBV28 and TRBJ1-1, with D tentatively TRBD1 (5 bases). Between the trimmed V and J ends, which lost 6 bases and 3 bases, there was a span of 11 bases. Germline V gene sequence: CDR1 MDHEN, CDR2 SYDVKM. The CDR3 contains 13 residues. CDR3 bases: TGTGCCAGCAGACCCCGACAGCACACTGAAGCTTTCTTT. Translated, it gives CASRPRQHTEAFF. The variable domain in full, with the rest retrieved from reference TRBV28 and TRBJ1-1, is DVKVTQSSRYLVKRTGEKVFLECVQDMDHENMFWYRQDPGLGLRLIYFSYDVKMKEKGDIPEGYSVSREKKERFSLILESASTNQTSMYLCASRPRQHTEAFFGQGTRLTVV.

This chain uses TRBV20-1 with TRBJ2-5; possible D gene TRBD2, 6 bases. Looked up from germline, CDR1 is DFQATT and CDR2 is SNEGSKA (reference sequence). V was shortened by 6 bases and J by 5 bases, with 10 bases between the two germline ends. This CDR3 has 11 residues. CDR3 sequence reads: CSAGRGETQYF. The CDR3 nucleotides are TGCAGTGCCGGCCGGGGGGAGACCCAGTACTTC.

In its sample, this clonotype ranks as medium-sized. This chain uses TRBV20-1 with TRBJ1-2; TRBD1 agrees at 8 bases. The CDR3 contains 15 residues. Germline lookup yields CDR1 DFQATT and CDR2 SNEGSKA (reference sequence). The junction had 11 bases not matched to a gene; V was cut back by 2 bases and J by 6 bases. CDR3 region: CSARPPGQGKHGYTF. The CDR3 DNA reads as TGCAGTGCTAGACCCCCTGGACAGGGAAAACATGGCTACACCTTC.

This chain joins TRBV5-4 and TRBJ2-7, with 9 bases identical to TRBD1. J lost 3 bases, V lost 0 bases, and 4 bases had no gene match. The CDR3 has 15 residues. Germline assignment: CDR1 SGHNT and CDR2 YYREEE (reference sequence). The CDR3 spells CASSLGTGANYEQYF. In nucleotides, the CDR3 is TGTGCCAGCAGCTTGGGGACAGGGGCCAACTACGAGCAGTACTTC.

V usage is TRBV20-1 and J usage is TRBJ2-7; D is possibly TRBD1 or TRBD2 (6 bases each). The germline V gene encodes CDR1 DFQATT and CDR2 SNEGSKA (reference sequence). This CDR3 spans 14 amino acids. V was shortened by 3 bases and J by 7 bases, with 19 bases between the two germline ends. As DNA, the CDR3 is TGCAGTGCTAGGCCCGGGTCTAGGGGGGTGGAGCAGTACTTC. Amino acids: CSARPGSRGVEQYF.

In its sample, this clonotype is medium-sized (0.01 to 0.1%). V gene TRBV20-1 combines with J gene TRBJ2-1; TRBD1 might be the D (5 bases). The germline CDR1 and CDR2 sequences are DFQATT and SNEGSKA (reference sequence). The V end lost 0 bases, the J end lost 9 bases, and 15 bases lay between the germline ends. The CDR3 loop spans 14 amino acids. The CDR3: CSARDLGRVTEQFF. CDR3 nucleotide sequence: TGCAGTGCTAGAGATCTCGGCAGGGTGACTGAGCAGTTCTTC.

The chain is built from TRBV28 and TRBJ1-5; D is uncertain. The germline gives CDR1 MDHEN, CDR2 SYDVKM. This CDR3 region has 14 residues. Trimming took off 6 bases at V and 2 bases at J, with 11 bases between the two ends. This CDR3 reads CASSGSFRNQPQHF. In nucleotides, the CDR3 is TGTGCCAGCAGCGGAAGTTTTCGCAATCAGCCCCAGCATTTT.

The rearrangement uses TRBV28 and TRBJ2-2; maybe TRBD2 (6 bases). This CDR3 is built from 12 residues. Trimming removed 6 bases from V and 5 bases from J, with 7 bases in between. The germline CDR1 and CDR2 sequences are MDHEN and SYDVKM. The CDR3 region has the DNA TGTGCCAGCAGACTAGCTACCGGGGAGCTGTTTTTT. It encodes CASRLATGELFF.

This clonotype appeared a few times. This chain uses TRBV15 with TRBJ2-5; unclear D gene. Trimming cost V 0 bases and J 3 bases, with 5 bases left between them. Germline assignment: CDR1 LNHNV and CDR2 YYDKDF (reference sequence). The length of the CDR3 is 13 residues. CDR3 loop: CATSRDREETQYF. Written as DNA, the CDR3 is TGTGCCACCAGCAGAGATCGCGAAGAGACCCAGTACTTC. Based on the CDR3 plus reference TRBV15 and TRBJ2-5, the full variable domain is DAMVIQNPRYQVTQFGKPVTLSCSQTLNHNVMYWYQQKSSQAPKLLFHYYDKDFNNEADTPDNFQSRRPNTSFCFLDIRSPGLGDTAMYLCATSRDREETQYFGPGTRLLVL.

Here the CDR3 DNA reads TGTGCCAGCAGTTACTCGCCCTGGAACACTGAAGCTTTCTTT. Its protein product is CASSYSPWNTEAFF. The chain carries TRBV6-5 and TRBJ1-1; no definite D call. Trimming removed 0 bases from V and 1 base from J, with 6 bases in between. CDR1 MNHEY and CDR2 SVGAGI come from the germline V gene. The CDR3 consists of 14 residues.